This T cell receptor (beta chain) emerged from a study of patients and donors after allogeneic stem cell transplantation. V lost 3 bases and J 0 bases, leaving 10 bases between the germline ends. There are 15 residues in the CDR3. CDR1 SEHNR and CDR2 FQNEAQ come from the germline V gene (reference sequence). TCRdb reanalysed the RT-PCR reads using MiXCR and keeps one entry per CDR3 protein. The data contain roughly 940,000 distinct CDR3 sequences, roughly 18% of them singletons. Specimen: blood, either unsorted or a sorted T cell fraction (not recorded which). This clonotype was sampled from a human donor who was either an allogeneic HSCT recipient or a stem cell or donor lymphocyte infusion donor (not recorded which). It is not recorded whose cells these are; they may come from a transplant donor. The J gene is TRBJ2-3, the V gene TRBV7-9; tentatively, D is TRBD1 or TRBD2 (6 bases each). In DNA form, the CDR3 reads TGTGCCAGCAGCTTTAGGGGGGAAAGCACAGATACGCAGTATTTT. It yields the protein CASSFRGESTDTQYF. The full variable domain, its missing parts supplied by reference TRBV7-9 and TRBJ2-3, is DTGVSQNPRHKITKRGQNVTFRCDPISEHNRLYWYRQTLGQGPEFLTYFQNEAQLEKSRLLSDRFSAERPKGSFSTLEIQRTEQGDSAMYLCASSFRGESTDTQYFGPGTRLTVL.